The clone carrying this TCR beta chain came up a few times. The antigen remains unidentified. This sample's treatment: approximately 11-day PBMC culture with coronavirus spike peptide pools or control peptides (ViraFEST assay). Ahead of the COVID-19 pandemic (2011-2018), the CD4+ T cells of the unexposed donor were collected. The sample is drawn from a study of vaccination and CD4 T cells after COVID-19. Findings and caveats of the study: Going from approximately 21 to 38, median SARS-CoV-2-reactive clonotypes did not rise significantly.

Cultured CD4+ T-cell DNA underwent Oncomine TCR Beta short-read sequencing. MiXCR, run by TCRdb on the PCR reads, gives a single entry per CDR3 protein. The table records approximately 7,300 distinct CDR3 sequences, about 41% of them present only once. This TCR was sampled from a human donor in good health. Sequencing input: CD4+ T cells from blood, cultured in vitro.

The CDR3: CASSYLAGASYNEQFF. In nucleotides, the CDR3 is TGTGCCAGCAGTTACCTAGCGGGGGCCAGTTACAATGAGCAGTTCTTC. The rearrangement joins TRBV6-2 or TRBV6-3 to TRBJ2-1; 10 bases are a match to TRBD2. The V and J ends lost 2 bases and 4 bases, in that order; junction bases with no gene match: 5. The CDR3 contains 16 residues. Germline V gene sequence: CDR1 MNHEY, CDR2 SVGEGT.